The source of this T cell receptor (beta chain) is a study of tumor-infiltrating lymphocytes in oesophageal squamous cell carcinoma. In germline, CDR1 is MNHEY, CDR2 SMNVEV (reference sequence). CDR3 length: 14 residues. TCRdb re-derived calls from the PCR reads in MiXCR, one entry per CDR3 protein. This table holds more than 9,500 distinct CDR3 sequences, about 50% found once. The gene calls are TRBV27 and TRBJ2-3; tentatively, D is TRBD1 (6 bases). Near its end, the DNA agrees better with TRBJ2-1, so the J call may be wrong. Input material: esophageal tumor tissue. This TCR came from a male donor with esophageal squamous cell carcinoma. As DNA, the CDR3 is TGTGCCAGCAGTTGGCAGGGGTTCACAGATACGCAGTTCTTC. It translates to CASSWQGFTDTQFF.